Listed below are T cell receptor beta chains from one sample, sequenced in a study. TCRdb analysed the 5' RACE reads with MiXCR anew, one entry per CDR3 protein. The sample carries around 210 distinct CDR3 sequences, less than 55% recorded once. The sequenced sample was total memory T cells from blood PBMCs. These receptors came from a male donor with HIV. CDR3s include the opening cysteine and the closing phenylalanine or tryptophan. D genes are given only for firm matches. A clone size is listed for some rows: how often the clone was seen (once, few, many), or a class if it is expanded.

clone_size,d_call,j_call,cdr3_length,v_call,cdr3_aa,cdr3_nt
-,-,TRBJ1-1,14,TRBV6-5,CASSYSKGGTEAFF,TGTGCCAGCAGTTACTCGAAAGGGGGCACTGAAGCTTTCTTT
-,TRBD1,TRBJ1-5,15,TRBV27,CASSRQGASNQPQHF,TGTGCCAGCAGTCGACAGGGGGCGAGCAATCAGCCCCAGCATTTT
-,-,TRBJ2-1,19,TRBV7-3,CASSLTARQRGRGANEQFF,TGTGCCAGCAGCTTAACCGCCCGACAGCGGGGCCGGGGGGCCAATGAGCAGTTCTTC
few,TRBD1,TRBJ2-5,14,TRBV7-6,CASSLVGTEETQYF,TGTGCCAGCAGCTTAGTAGGGACAGAAGAGACCCAGTACTTC
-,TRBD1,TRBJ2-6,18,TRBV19,CASSVQGARKTGANVLTF,TGTGCCAGTAGTGTACAGGGGGCGCGAAAAACGGGGGCCAACGTCCTGACTTTC
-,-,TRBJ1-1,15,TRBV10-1,CASSFGHRRNTEAFF,TGCGCCAGCAGTTTTGGGCACAGGAGGAACACTGAAGCTTTCTTT
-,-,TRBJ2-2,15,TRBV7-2,CASQYWAANTGELFF,TGTGCCAGCCAGTACTGGGCCGCGAACACCGGGGAGCTGTTTTTT
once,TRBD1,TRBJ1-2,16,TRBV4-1,CASSQNTDRGSYGYTF,TGCGCCAGCAGCCAAAACACCGACAGGGGGTCCTATGGCTACACCTTC
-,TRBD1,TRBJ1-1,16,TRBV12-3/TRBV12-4,CASTPNSRGRITEAFF,TGTGCCAGCACTCCTAACAGCAGGGGGCGGATTACTGAAGCTTTCTTT